This T cell receptor beta chain appears in the sequencing data of a study of CD8+ T cells in alopecia areata. Germline assignment: CDR1 MNHEY and CDR2 SVGAGI. V was trimmed by 7 bases and J by 8 bases, leaving 17 bases between them. The CDR3 totals 13 residues. The treatment: oral pan-JAK inhibitor, 5-10 mg twice daily. Investigators isolated RNA and reverse transcribed it into cDNA to act as the sequencing template. Sequencing used immunoSEQ multiplex PCR; TCRdb keeps in-frame clones, though not all of them. The table has 160,000 or so clones, roughly 65% seen once. V and J are TRBV6-5 and TRBJ1-1; the D is unclear. The source material was CD4+ T cells sorted from blood, sampled at week 4, from a patient treated with tofacitinib. The TCR comes from a human donor with alopecia areata. This CDR3 reads CASTSGRLREAFF. In DNA, the CDR3 is TGTGCCAGCACCTCAGGACGACTTCGCGAAGCTTTCTTT.